Listed below are T cell receptor beta chains from one sample, sequenced in a study of blood T cell repertoires in COVID-19. Clones were sequenced by immunoSEQ multiplex PCR, and TCRdb holds only the in-frame ones, with some missing. The sample lists a few hundred thousand clones; roughly 85% were seen once. Sequences were obtained from peripheral blood. These receptor sequences come from a man aged 55 to 69 who had recovered from COVID-19. The CDR3 runs from the conserved cysteine through the conserved F or W. The D gene is left open where the match is weak. Clone size is given for some rows only: seen once, a few or many times, or a class if the clone is expanded.

TRBD2	TRBV6-2/TRBV6-3	.	TRBJ2-7	TGTGCCAGCAGTCCCCAGGTTCGGGGGGAAGGCTACGAGCAGTACTTC	CASSPQVRGEGYEQYF
TRBD2	TRBV9	.	TRBJ2-1	TGTGCCAGCAGCGTAGCAACAGCCTTAGCGGGAGGCAACAATGAGCAGTTCTTC	CASSVATALAGGNNEQFF
.	TRBV7-9	.	TRBJ2-1	TGTGCCAGCAGCCTATCCGGGAACCACAATGAGCAGTTCTTC	CASSLSGNHNEQFF
.	TRBV6-6	.	TRBJ1-4	TGTGCCAGCAGTTACTCGACCGGGGTGCGTGAAAAACTGTTTTTT	CASSYSTGVREKLFF
TRBD2	TRBV19	.	TRBJ2-5	TGTGCCAGTAGTATTCTCGGCGGGGGGAAGCAAGAGACCCAGTACTTC	CASSILGGGKQETQYF
.	TRBV7-9	.	TRBJ2-7	TGTGCCAGCAGCTTAGTGCGGGGTCAACGATCCGGCCACGAGCAGTACTTC	CASSLVRGQRSGHEQYF
.	TRBV30	.	TRBJ2-7	TGTGCCTGGAGGGACAACCGGTACGAGCAGTACTTC	CAWRDNRYEQYF
.	TRBV7-8	few	TRBJ1-1	TGTGCCAGCAGCTTACGGGGGGAAACTGAAGCTTTCTTT	CASSLRGETEAFF
TRBD2	TRBV11-2	.	TRBJ2-3	TGTGCCAGCAGCTCTACTAGCGGGGCGTATACGCAGTATTTT	CASSSTSGAYTQYF
.	TRBV24-1	.	TRBJ2-1	TGTGCCACCAGTGACCTGAAGACAGGTTCGGATGAGCAGTTCTTC	CATSDLKTGSDEQFF
TRBD1	TRBV3-1/TRBV3-2	.	TRBJ1-2	TGTGCCAGCACTCGAGGACAGGGTGGCTATGGCTACACCTTC	CASTRGQGGYGYTF
TRBD1	TRBV6-5	.	TRBJ1-4	TGTGCCAGCAGCAACCTGGACAGGGTTAATGAAAAACTGTTTTTT	CASSNLDRVNEKLFF